What follows describes a single T cell receptor (beta chain). Its target is not known. Germline values: CDR1 LNHDA, CDR2 SQIVND (reference sequence). This CDR3 has 17 residues. Losses at the gene ends were 4 bases for V and 4 bases for J; bases not matched to a gene: 13. This specimen comes from a study of cytomegalovirus exposure and HLA in healthy donors. Study in general: Of the donors genotyped, several hundred in all, 80% to 85% fell in the Caucasian-associated ancestry cluster. Study-level results: Common viral pathogens (according to a later analysis) appeared linked to several of the most significant clusters. Sequencing depth roughly uniform across donors was assumed in presence/absence analyses.

This PCR relied on a set of 60 Vbeta primers and 13 Jbeta primers. TCRdb's table, derived via immunoSEQ multiplex PCR, lists solely in-frame clones and lacks some. In the table there are approximately 140,000 clones, 65% to 85% of which are singletons. The chain recombines TRBV19 with TRBJ2-3; 8 positions match TRBD2. The sequenced material came from PBMCs. This clonotype originated in a boy younger than 18 in good health and CMV-seronegative. CDR3 bases: TGTGCCAGTAGTACCCGACCCGGACTAGCTCGAGCAGATACGCAGTATTTT. Encoded protein: CASSTRPGLARADTQYF.